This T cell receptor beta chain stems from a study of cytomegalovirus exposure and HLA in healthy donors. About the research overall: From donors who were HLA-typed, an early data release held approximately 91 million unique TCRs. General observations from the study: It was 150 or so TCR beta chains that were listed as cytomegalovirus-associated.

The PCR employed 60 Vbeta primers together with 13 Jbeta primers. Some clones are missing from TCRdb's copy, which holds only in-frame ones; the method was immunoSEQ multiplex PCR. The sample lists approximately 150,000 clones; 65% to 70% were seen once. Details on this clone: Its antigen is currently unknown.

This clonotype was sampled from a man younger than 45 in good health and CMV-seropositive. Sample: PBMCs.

CDR3 in amino acids: CASSSTGLNTGELFF. CDR3 DNA sequence: TGTGCCAGTAGTTCTACGGGACTTAACACCGGGGAGCTGTTTTTT. V and J are TRBV19 and TRBJ2-2; weak D call: TRBD2 (6 bases). Germline CDR1 reads LNHDA; CDR2 reads SQIVND (reference sequence). This CDR3 is 15 amino acids long. Trimming cost V 5 bases and J 2 bases, with 12 bases left between them.